This TCR beta chain was identified in a study of regulatory T cells in long-lasting Graves disease. Specified time point: newly diagnosed GD, antithyroid drugs for less than 3 months. With RNA extracted from PBMCs as input, the TCR library was made. Turning to this clonotype: Its antigen is currently unknown.

V dropped 0 bases and J dropped 2 bases, with 16 bases sitting between them. The CDR3 consists of 17 residues. Germline V gene lookup returns CDR1 LGHNA and CDR2 YNFKEQ. Relying on iRepertoire HTBI primers and Arm-PCR of CDR3 regions, the team built TCR beta libraries. One entry per CDR3 protein results from TCRdb running MiXCR on the multiplex PCR reads. Among approximately 350,000 distinct CDR3 sequences listed, around 11% were seen once. Study-wide results and caveats: The analysis examined peripheral blood only and excluded thyroid tissue.

Separately, the same data were catalogued under a study of T cells in Graves' hyperthyroidism and ophthalmopathy.

Sequences were derived from peripheral blood mononuclear cells (PBMCs), sampled at new diagnosis, from a patient treated with antithyroid drugs. This chain connects TRBV4-2 to TRBJ1-2, with D unresolved. The sequence came from a woman younger than 30 with Graves disease. As DNA, the CDR3 is TGTGCCAGCAGCCAAGATTACCGGGCGCCGACGAACTATGGCTACACCTTC. This translates into CASSQDYRAPTNYGYTF.